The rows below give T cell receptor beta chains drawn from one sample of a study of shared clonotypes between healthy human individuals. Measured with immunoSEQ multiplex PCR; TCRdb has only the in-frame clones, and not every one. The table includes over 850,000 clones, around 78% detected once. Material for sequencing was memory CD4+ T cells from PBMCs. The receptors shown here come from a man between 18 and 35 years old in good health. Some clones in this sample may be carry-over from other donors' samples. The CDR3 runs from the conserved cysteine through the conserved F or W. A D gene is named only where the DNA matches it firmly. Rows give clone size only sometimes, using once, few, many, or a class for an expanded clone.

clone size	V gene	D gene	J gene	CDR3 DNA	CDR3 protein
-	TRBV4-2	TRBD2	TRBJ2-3	TGTGCCAGCAGCCGCCTGAAGGGACTAGCCCCCCCTACGCAGTATTTT	CASSRLKGLAPPTQYF
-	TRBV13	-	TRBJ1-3	TGTGCCAGCAGCTCCCTAGACTCTGGAAACACCATATATTTT	CASSSLDSGNTIYF
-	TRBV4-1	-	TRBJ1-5	TGCGCCAGCAGCCAAGATGAGGGGTTACGGCCCCAGCATTTT	CASSQDEGLRPQHF
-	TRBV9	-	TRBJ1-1	TGTGCCAGCAGCGTTTCGACGTCCACTGAAGCTTTCTTT	CASSVSTSTEAFF
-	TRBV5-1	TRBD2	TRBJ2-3	TGCGCCAGCAGCTCCTATAGCGGGAGCACAGATACGCAGTATTTT	CASSSYSGSTDTQYF
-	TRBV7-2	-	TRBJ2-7	TGTGCCAGCAGCTTAGCTGAACCAACGGAGCAGTACTTC	CASSLAEPTEQYF
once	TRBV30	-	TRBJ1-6	TGTGCCTGGAGTGGGAGCCATAATTCACCCCTCCACTTT	CAWSGSHNSPLHF
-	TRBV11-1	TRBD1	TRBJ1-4	TGTGCCAGCAGCGCCGACAGGGCAACTAATGAAAAACTGTTTTTT	CASSADRATNEKLFF
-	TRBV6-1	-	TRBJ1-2	TGTGCCAGCTCAGGGGCAAGGTGGTCGGATGGCTACACCTTC	CASSGARWSDGYTF
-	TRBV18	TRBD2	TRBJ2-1	TGTGCCAGCTCAAGGACTAGCGGGAGGCAAAGTTACAATGAGCAGTTCTTC	CASSRTSGRQSYNEQFF
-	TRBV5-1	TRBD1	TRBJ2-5	TGCGCCAGCAGCTTAGGGGGCCGGGAGACCCAGTACTTC	CASSLGGRETQYF
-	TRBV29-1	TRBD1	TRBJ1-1	TGCAGCGTTTGGGACAGGAGCCTGAACACTGAAGCTTTCTTT	CSVWDRSLNTEAFF
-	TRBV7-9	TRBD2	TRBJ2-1	TGTGCCAGCATGGCGGGAGGGTATAATGAGCAGTTCTTC	CASMAGGYNEQFF
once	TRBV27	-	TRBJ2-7	TGTGCCAGCAGTTCCCCAACTTCGTCCTACGAGCAGTACTTC	CASSSPTSSYEQYF
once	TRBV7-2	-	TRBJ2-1	TGTGCCAGCAGCTTAGGGGCTGTGTCCTACAATGAGCAGTTCTTC	CASSLGAVSYNEQFF
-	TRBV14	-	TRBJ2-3	TGTGCCAGCAGCCAAGATCTGGGAAACACAGATACGCAGTATTTT	CASSQDLGNTDTQYF
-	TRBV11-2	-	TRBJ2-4	TGTGCCAGCAGATCGGGATCGCAGAGGAACATTCAGTACTTC	CASRSGSQRNIQYF
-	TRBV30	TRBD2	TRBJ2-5	TGTGCCTGGAGTTATCTAGCGGCGGATGGGGGAGAGACCCAGTACTTC	CAWSYLAADGGETQYF
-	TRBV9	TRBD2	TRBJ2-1	TGTGCCAGCAGCGTTGGGGTAGCGGGTTACAATGAGCAGTTCTTC	CASSVGVAGYNEQFF
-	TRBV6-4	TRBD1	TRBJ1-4	TGTGCCAGAGGGACAGGGTATGAAAAACTGTTTTTT	CARGTGYEKLFF
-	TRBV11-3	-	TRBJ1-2	TGTGCCAGCAGCCGGGAGGGGGACTATGGCTACACCTTC	CASSREGDYGYTF
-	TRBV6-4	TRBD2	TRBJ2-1	TGTGCCAGCAGTGACTCCACGGGAGGGGCCTACAATGAGCAGTTCTTC	CASSDSTGGAYNEQFF
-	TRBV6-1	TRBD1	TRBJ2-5	TGTGCCAGCAGGCCAGGGACAGGGGAGTGGGAGACCCAGTACTTC	CASRPGTGEWETQYF
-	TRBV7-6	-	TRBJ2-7	TGTGCCAGCAGCTCCTTTGGCAAAGTGGATTACGAGCAGTACTTC	CASSSFGKVDYEQYF
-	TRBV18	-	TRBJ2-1	TGTGCCAGCACGACCGACCAGGGGGGGAGGGAGCAGTTCTTC	CASTTDQGGREQFF
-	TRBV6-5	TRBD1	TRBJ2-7	TGTGCCAGCAGATTCAGACAGGGGGTAGTATACGAGCAGTACTTC	CASRFRQGVVYEQYF
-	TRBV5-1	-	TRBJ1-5	TGCGCCAGCAGCGCGGGAAACAATCAGCCCCAGCATTTT	CASSAGNNQPQHF
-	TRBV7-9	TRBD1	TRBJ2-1	TGTGCCAGCAGCGGACACGGGGGACAGGGTGAGCAGTTCTTC	CASSGHGGQGEQFF
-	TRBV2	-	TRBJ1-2	TGTGCCAGCCGCTCGTTTGGGGGGCCCCCCTATGGCTACACCTTC	CASRSFGGPPYGYTF
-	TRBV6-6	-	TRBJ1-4	TGTGCCAGCATAGGTCCCCAAACTAATGAAAAACTGTTTTTT	CASIGPQTNEKLFF
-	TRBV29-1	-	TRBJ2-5	TGCAGCGGCTCCGGGATAGGAAGAGAGACCCAGTACTTC	CSGSGIGRETQYF
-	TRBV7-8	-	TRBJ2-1	TGTGCCAGCAGCCCCTCGAACAATGAGCAGTTCTTC	CASSPSNNEQFF
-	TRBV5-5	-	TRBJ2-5	TGTGCCAGCAGGCTTGGAGGGGAGACCCAGTACTTC	CASRLGGETQYF
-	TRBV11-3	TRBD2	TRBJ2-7	TGTGCCAGCAGCCAGGCGCGGGGGGCAAGGCAGTACTTC	CASSQARGARQYF
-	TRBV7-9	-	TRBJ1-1	TGTGCCAGCAGCTTAAAGGATTCCACTGAAGCTTTCTTT	CASSLKDSTEAFF
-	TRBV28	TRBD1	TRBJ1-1	TGTGCATCTACAGGGGCCCTTGTTATGAACACTGAAGCTTTCTTT	CASTGALVMNTEAFF
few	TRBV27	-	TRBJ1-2	TGTGCCAGCAGTCCAGCTCCGACAGGAGCCATTGGCTACACCTTC	CASSPAPTGAIGYTF
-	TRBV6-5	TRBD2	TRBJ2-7	TGTGCCAGCAGTCGGACCGGGACTAGCGGGACCGAGCAGTACTTC	CASSRTGTSGTEQYF
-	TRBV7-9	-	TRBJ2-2	TGTGCCAGCAGTCTCCACGGGGAGCTGTTTTTT	CASSLHGELFF
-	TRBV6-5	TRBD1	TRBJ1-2	TGTGCCAGCAGTACTAGGGACAGGGGAAATTATGGCTACACCTTC	CASSTRDRGNYGYTF
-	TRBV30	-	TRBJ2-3	TGTGCCTGGAGAAGGTCTGCCTCAGATACGCAGTATTTT	CAWRRSASDTQYF
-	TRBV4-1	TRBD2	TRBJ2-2	TGCGCCAGCAGCCAAGGACTAGCGGGCCCTTTCGGGGAGCTGTTTTTT	CASSQGLAGPFGELFF
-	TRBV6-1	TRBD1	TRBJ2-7	TGTGCCAGCAGCCTGGACAGGGCCTCTTACGAGCAGTACTTC	CASSLDRASYEQYF
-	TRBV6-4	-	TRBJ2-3	TGTGCCAGCAGTGACCGTGGAGACCGAGTTCAGTATTTT	CASSDRGDRVQYF
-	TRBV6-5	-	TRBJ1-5	TGTGCCAGCAGTTCGAGACAGGGCAATCAGCCCCAGCATTTT	CASSSRQGNQPQHF
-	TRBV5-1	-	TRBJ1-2	TGCGCCAGCAGCTTGGGCAGTTCGGACTATGGCTACACCTTC	CASSLGSSDYGYTF
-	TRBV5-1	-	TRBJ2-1	TGCGCCAGCAGCTTGGGAGGGAGTGACAATGAGCAGTTCTTC	CASSLGGSDNEQFF
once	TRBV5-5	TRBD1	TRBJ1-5	TGTGCCAGCAGCTTACAGGGGTATAGCAATCAGCCCCAGCATTTT	CASSLQGYSNQPQHF
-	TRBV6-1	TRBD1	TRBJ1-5	TGTGCCAGCAGTTCTCACCGGGACAGAGATCAGCCCCAGCATTTT	CASSSHRDRDQPQHF
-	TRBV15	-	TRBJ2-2	TGTGCCACCAGCACCCGGGTCACCGGGGAGCTGTTTTTT	CATSTRVTGELFF
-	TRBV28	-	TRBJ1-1	TGTGCCAGCAGTTTAACCAGGGTGGGAGCTTTCTTT	CASSLTRVGAFF
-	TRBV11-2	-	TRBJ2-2	TGTGCCAGCAGCTTAGCGGCATCGAACACCGGGGAGCTGTTTTTT	CASSLAASNTGELFF
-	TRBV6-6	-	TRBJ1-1	TGTGCCAGCAGTTACTCGAGGGCAGACATGAACACTGAAGCTTTCTTT	CASSYSRADMNTEAFF
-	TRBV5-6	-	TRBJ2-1	TGTGCCAGCAGCTTGAGAGGGGGGTCCTACAATGAGCAGTTCTTC	CASSLRGGSYNEQFF
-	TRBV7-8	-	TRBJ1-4	TGTGCCAGCAGCTTAGCGAGAACCCGGTTAGCAACTAATGAAAAACTGTTTTTT	CASSLARTRLATNEKLFF
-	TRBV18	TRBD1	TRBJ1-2	TGTGCCAGCTCACCAGGGCGGGACAGGCGCCGTGACTACACCTTC	CASSPGRDRRRDYTF